Below are 27 T cell receptor beta chains sequenced from a single sample in a study of cytomegalovirus exposure and HLA in healthy donors. Here immunoSEQ multiplex PCR was the method, and the copy in TCRdb shows in-frame clones only, minus some. The sample has approximately 220,000 clones, more than 75% seen once. The sample comprised PBMCs. These receptors were collected from a man aged 18 to 30 in good health and CMV-seronegative.

The chain couples TRBV7-3 to TRBJ2-2; 13 bases align to TRBD2. The J segment lost 6 bases and the V segment lost 5 bases, leaving 3 bases of the junction unmatched. CDR1 is SGHTA, CDR2 FQGTGA, per germline. The CDR3 contains 15 residues. The CDR3 DNA reads TGTGCCAGCAGCACTAGCGGGAGGGCTGCCGGGGAGCTGTTTTTT. As protein: CASSTSGRAAGELFF.

This clone was picked up one time. The rearrangement links TRBV28 to TRBJ1-5, with D unclear. CDR3 length equals 14 residues. The germline CDR1 and CDR2 sequences are MDHEN and SYDVKM. Trimming cost V 3 bases and J 3 bases, with 9 bases left between them. CDR3 coding DNA: TGTGCCAGCAGTTTCTGGGCAGACAATCAGCCCCAGCATTTT. This translates into CASSFWADNQPQHF. Looking up the rest from reference TRBV28 and TRBJ1-5 gives the full variable domain: DVKVTQSSRYLVKRTGEKVFLECVQDMDHENMFWYRQDPGLGLRLIYFSYDVKMKEKGDIPEGYSVSREKKERFSLILESASTNQTSMYLCASSFWADNQPQHFGDGTRLSIL.

The V gene is TRBV5-1, the J gene TRBJ2-4, with 9 positions matching TRBD1. J was trimmed by 6 bases and V by 4 bases; bases with no gene match: 8. Germline-derived CDR1 and CDR2 are SGHRS and YFSETQ. CDR3 size: 15 residues. The CDR3, as DNA: TGCGCCAGCAGCCCTAACCCGGGACAGGGAAACATTCAGTACTTC. This sequence encodes CASSPNPGQGNIQYF.

The chain employs TRBV6-5 and TRBJ2-3, with 7 nucleotides matching TRBD2. Germline-derived CDR1 and CDR2 are MNHEY and SVGAGI. With V trimmed by 5 bases and J by 1 base, 6 bases remained unmatched. The CDR3 length is 15 residues. The CDR3 loop reads CASSRGGEGTDTQYF. The CDR3 coding sequence is TGTGCCAGCAGTCGTGGGGGGGAAGGCACAGATACGCAGTATTTT.

On this clone itself: Additional DNA sequences in this sample encode the identical CDR3. The CDR3: CASSYSAGTYEQYF. Written as DNA, the CDR3 is TGTGCCAGCAGTTACTCGGCAGGGACCTACGAGCAGTACTTC. V and J are TRBV6-5 and TRBJ2-7, with D possibly being TRBD1 (5 bases). V was trimmed by 0 bases and J by 2 bases, leaving 8 bases between them. Germline loops: CDR1 MNHEY, CDR2 SVGAGI. The CDR3 length is 14 residues.

CDR3 region: CASSPHQDEQFF. The CDR3 DNA follows: TGTGCCAGCAGTCCCCACCAGGATGAGCAGTTCTTC. The chain carries TRBV5-6 and TRBJ2-1; D gene ambiguous. Germline assignment: CDR1 SGHDT and CDR2 YYEEEE. Between the trimmed V and J ends, which lost 5 bases and 8 bases, there was a span of 11 bases. This CDR3 contains 12 residues.

The rearrangement joins TRBV28 to TRBJ1-3, with D uncertain. Between the trimmed V and J ends, which lost 5 bases and 4 bases, there was a span of 12 bases. The CDR3 is 14 amino acids. Germline CDR1 and CDR2: MDHEN and SYDVKM. In nucleotides, the CDR3 is TGTGCCAGCAGTCCACCAGTGAGGGGAAACACCATATATTTT. Its translation is CASSPPVRGNTIYF.

This clone was counted a few times. This chain connects TRBV10-3 to TRBJ1-5; no clear D. CDR3 size: 15 residues. Germline values: CDR1 ENHRY, CDR2 SYGVKD. The ends were cut back, 2 bases at V and 3 bases at J, with 11 bases in the middle. The CDR3 sequence: CAISEGRLTNQPQHF. CDR3 bases: TGTGCCATCAGTGAGGGCAGACTCACCAATCAGCCCCAGCATTTT.

The V call is TRBV6-6, the J call TRBJ1-6; the D gene is possibly TRBD1 (6 bases). The germline V gene has CDR1 MNHNY and CDR2 SVGAGI (reference sequence). The V and J ends lost 6 bases and 9 bases respectively, with 12 bases between them. The length of the CDR3 is 13 residues. CDR3 loop: CASSRQVASPLHF. Here the CDR3 DNA reads TGTGCCAGCAGCCGACAGGTCGCTTCACCCCTCCACTTT.

The CDR3 DNA reads as TGTGCCAGCAGCTTGTCAGGGATCAATCAGCCCCAGCATTTT. Amino acid sequence: CASSLSGINQPQHF. The chain recombines TRBV5-6 with TRBJ1-5, with a tentative D call TRBD1 (5 bases). The germline V gene encodes CDR1 SGHDT and CDR2 YYEEEE. The CDR3 extends over 14 amino acids. Trimming removed 1 base at V and 3 bases at J, with 8 bases between.

This rearrangement joins TRBV18 to TRBJ2-7, with TRBD1 matching 7 bases. The CDR3 consists of 16 residues. V gave up 0 bases and J gave up 6 bases; unmatched junction bases: 11. Germline V gene data show CDR1 as KGHSH and CDR2 as LQKENI. CDR3 region: CASSPPEGAGVGEQYF. CDR3 coding DNA: TGTGCCAGCTCACCACCAGAGGGGGCAGGGGTGGGCGAGCAGTACTTC.

This rearrangement joins TRBV6-4 to TRBJ2-7; 16 nucleotides match TRBD2. In germline, CDR1 is MRHNA, CDR2 SNTAGT. The CDR3 has 19 amino acids. J gave up 3 bases and V 0 bases, and 8 bases lay outside the gene matches. CDR3 in amino acids: CASSDSRGLAGGPIYEQYF. DNA of the CDR3: TGTGCCAGCAGTGACTCGAGGGGACTAGCGGGAGGGCCGATCTACGAGCAGTACTTC.

V gene TRBV6-5 combines with J gene TRBJ2-7; D might be TRBD2 (6 bases). Deletions cut 2 bases from V and 6 bases from J, with 11 bases between. This CDR3 is 13 amino acids long. The germline gives CDR1 MNHEY, CDR2 SVGAGI. Here the CDR3 DNA reads TGTGCCAGCAGTTACCCGCTGGGGGGCGAGCAGTACTTC. Translated: CASSYPLGGEQYF.

This clone was recorded once. The chain employs TRBV7-3 and TRBJ2-7, with no clear D. The ends were cut back, 1 base at V and 4 bases at J, with 14 bases in the middle. This CDR3 spans 15 amino acids. The germline CDR1 and CDR2 sequences are SGHTA and FQGTGA. Here the CDR3 DNA reads TGTGCCAGCAGCTTAATGTTTTGGTCAGTTTACGAGCAGTACTTC. Translated: CASSLMFWSVYEQYF.

This chain links TRBV4-3 with TRBJ1-5; 10 bases are a match to TRBD1. Germline trimming cut 2 bases from V and 4 bases from J; bases unmatched to any gene: 8. The germline V gene has CDR1 LGHNA and CDR2 YSLEER. This CDR3 has 17 amino acids. Here the CDR3 DNA reads TGCGCCAGCAGCCAATACGCGGGACAGGGGATTAATCAGCCCCAGCATTTT. Translating gives CASSQYAGQGINQPQHF.

This rearrangement joins TRBV7-9 to TRBJ1-1; TRBD1 aligns across 7 bases. The CDR3 runs 18 residues. J was trimmed by 0 bases and V by 5 bases; bases with no gene match: 15. Germline V gives CDR1 SEHNR, CDR2 FQNEAQ (reference sequence). In DNA, the CDR3 is TGTGCCAGCAGCCCCCAGAGTTTCGACAGGGCAGTGAACACTGAAGCTTTCTTT. It translates to CASSPQSFDRAVNTEAFF.

The gene calls are TRBV5-6 and TRBJ2-3; D may be TRBD2 (5 bases). CDR3 size: 16 residues. V was trimmed by 0 bases and J by 4 bases, leaving 15 bases between them. Germline CDR1 reads SGHDT; CDR2 reads YYEEEE. CDR3: CASSLGGLTFSDTQYF. The CDR3 nucleotides read TGTGCCAGCAGCTTGGGAGGACTGACTTTTTCAGATACGCAGTATTTT.

The rearrangement uses TRBV4-3 and TRBJ2-3; D is possibly TRBD2 (7 bases). The germline V gene has CDR1 LGHNA and CDR2 YSLEER. The V gene lost 0 bases and the J gene lost 4 bases, with 11 bases spanning the gap. The CDR3 has 15 residues. CDR3 sequence (DNA): TGCGCCAGCAGCCAAGATAGGGGGGGTGCAGATACGCAGTATTTT. It yields the protein CASSQDRGGADTQYF.

The V call is TRBV4-3, the J call TRBJ2-1; TRBD2 aligns across 7 bases. The CDR3 covers 18 residues. V was clipped by 0 bases and J by 6 bases; unmatched bases: 14. CDR1 and CDR2 from the germline V gene are LGHNA and YSLEER. Here the CDR3 reads CASSQDGFYSGSINEQFF. Here the CDR3 DNA reads TGCGCCAGCAGCCAAGATGGGTTTTATAGCGGGTCGATCAATGAGCAGTTCTTC.

The rearrangement links TRBV10-3 to TRBJ2-7; 7 bases fit TRBD1. The CDR3 runs to 15 residues. The V gene end was trimmed by 2 bases and the J gene end by 2 bases; junction bases not matched to a gene: 6. Germline V gene lookup returns CDR1 ENHRY and CDR2 SYGVKD. Written as DNA, the CDR3 is TGTGCCATCAGTGAGGAGACAGGGTGGGCCTACGAGCAGTACTTC. Its translation: CAISEETGWAYEQYF.

The CDR3 loop reads CASRQGPGNTIYF. CDR3 DNA: TGTGCCAGCAGACAGGGTCCCGGAAACACCATATATTTT. The gene calls are TRBV6-1 and TRBJ1-3; the D gene is possibly TRBD1 (6 bases). CDR3 length: 13 residues. Germline CDR1 MNHNS, CDR2 SASEGT. The ends were cut back, 6 bases at V and 4 bases at J, with 10 bases in the middle.

This chain joins TRBV7-3 and TRBJ2-7, with TRBD1 matching over 9 bases. The germline V gene has CDR1 SGHTA and CDR2 FQGTGA. Trimming cost V 3 bases and J 2 bases; bases outside gene matches: 5. The CDR3 is 15 residues long. The CDR3 protein is CASSFGQGSPYEQYF. CDR3 nucleotides: TGTGCCAGCAGCTTCGGACAGGGGAGTCCCTACGAGCAGTACTTC.

In DNA, the CDR3 is TGTGCCAGCAGGGTAGGGGGCAGGGTTGAAGCTTTCTTT. As protein: CASRVGGRVEAFF. The genes are TRBV6-6 and TRBJ1-1; 7 bases are a match to TRBD1. The germline V gene has CDR1 MNHNY and CDR2 SVGAGI (reference sequence). CDR3 length: 13 amino acids. The junction had 8 bases not matched to a gene; V was cut back by 6 bases and J by 7 bases.

The rearrangement links TRBV19 to TRBJ1-5; D unresolved. V lost 5 bases to trimming and J lost 3 bases, with 14 bases between them. Germline V CDR1 and CDR2: LNHDA, SQIVND (reference sequence). The CDR3 covers 15 residues. The CDR3 protein is CASSAGGGYNQPQHF. CDR3 DNA: TGTGCCAGTAGTGCCGGTGGAGGGTACAATCAGCCCCAGCATTTT. Using reference TRBV19 and TRBJ1-5 for the parts outside the CDR3, the full variable domain is DGGITQSPKYLFRKEGQNVTLSCEQNLNHDAMYWYRQDPGQGLRLIYYSQIVNDFQKGDIAEGYSVSREKKESFPLTVTSAQKNPTAFYLCASSAGGGYNQPQHFGDGTRLSIL.

The rearrangement links TRBV29-1 to TRBJ2-1; 7 positions agree with TRBD1. Germline V gene data show CDR1 as SQVTM and CDR2 as ANQGSEA. The CDR3 is 14 residues long. With V trimmed by 4 bases and J by 5 bases, 8 bases remained unmatched. This CDR3 reads CSVVARGHDNEQFF. The CDR3 coding sequence is TGCAGCGTTGTGGCAAGGGGGCATGACAATGAGCAGTTCTTC.

The rearrangement links TRBV6-5 to TRBJ1-5, with D possibly matching TRBD1 (6 bases). V was cut by 6 bases and J by 2 bases, with 14 bases left in between. Germline CDR1 and CDR2: MNHEY and SVGAGI. The length of the CDR3 is 15 residues. The CDR3 spells CASRPRGAGNQPQHF. The CDR3 nucleotides read TGTGCCAGCAGGCCCAGGGGCGCGGGCAATCAGCCCCAGCATTTT.

V gene TRBV25-1 combines with J gene TRBJ2-5; 8 nucleotides line up with TRBD2. This CDR3 has 14 residues. Trimming at V came to 4 bases and at J to 2 bases, leaving 3 bases not matched to a gene. Looked up from germline, CDR1 is MGHDK and CDR2 is SYGVNS. This CDR3 reads CASSVPGGQETQYF. DNA for the CDR3: TGTGCCAGCAGTGTTCCGGGGGGGCAAGAGACCCAGTACTTC.